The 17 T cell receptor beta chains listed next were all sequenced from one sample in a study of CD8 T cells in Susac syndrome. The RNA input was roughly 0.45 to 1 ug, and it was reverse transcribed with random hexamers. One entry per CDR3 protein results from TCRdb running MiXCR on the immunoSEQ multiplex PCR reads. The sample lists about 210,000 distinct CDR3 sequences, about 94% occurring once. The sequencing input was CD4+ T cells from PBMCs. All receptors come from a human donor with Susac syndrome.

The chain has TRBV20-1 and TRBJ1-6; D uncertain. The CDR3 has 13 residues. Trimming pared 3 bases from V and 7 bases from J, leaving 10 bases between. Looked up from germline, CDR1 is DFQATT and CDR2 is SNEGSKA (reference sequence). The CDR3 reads CSARVYSNSPLHF. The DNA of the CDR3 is TGCAGTGCTAGGGTTTACTCGAATTCACCCCTCCACTTT.

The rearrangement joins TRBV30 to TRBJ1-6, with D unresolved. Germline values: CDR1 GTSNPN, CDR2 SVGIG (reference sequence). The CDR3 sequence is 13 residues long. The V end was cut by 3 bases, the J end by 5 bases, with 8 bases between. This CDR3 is CAWRTNNNSPLHF. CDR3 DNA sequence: TGTGCCTGGAGGACGAATAATAATTCACCCCTCCACTTT.

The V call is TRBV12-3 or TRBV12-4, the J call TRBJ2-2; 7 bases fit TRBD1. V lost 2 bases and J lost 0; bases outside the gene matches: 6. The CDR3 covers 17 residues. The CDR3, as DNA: TGTGCCAGCAGTTTAACAGGGGCCCTCGCGAACACCGGGGAGCTGTTTTTT. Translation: CASSLTGALANTGELFF.

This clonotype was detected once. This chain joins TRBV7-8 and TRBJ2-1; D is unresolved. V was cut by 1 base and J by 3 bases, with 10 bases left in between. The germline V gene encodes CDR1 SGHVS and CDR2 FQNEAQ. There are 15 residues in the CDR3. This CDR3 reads CASSLGSQIYNEQFF. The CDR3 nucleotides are TGTGCCAGCAGCTTAGGGAGCCAAATCTACAATGAGCAGTTCTTC.

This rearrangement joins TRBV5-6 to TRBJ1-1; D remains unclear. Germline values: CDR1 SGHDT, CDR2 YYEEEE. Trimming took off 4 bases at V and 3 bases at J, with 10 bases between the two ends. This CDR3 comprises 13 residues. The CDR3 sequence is CASSRIVHTEAFF. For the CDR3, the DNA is TGTGCCAGCAGCCGTATCGTGCACACTGAAGCTTTCTTT.

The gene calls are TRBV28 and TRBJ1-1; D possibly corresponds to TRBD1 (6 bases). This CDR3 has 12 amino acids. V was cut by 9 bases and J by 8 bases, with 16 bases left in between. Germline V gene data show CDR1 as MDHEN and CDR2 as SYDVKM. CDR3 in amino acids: CASWTDQIEAFF. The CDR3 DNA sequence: TGTGCCAGTTGGACAGACCAAATAGAAGCTTTCTTT.

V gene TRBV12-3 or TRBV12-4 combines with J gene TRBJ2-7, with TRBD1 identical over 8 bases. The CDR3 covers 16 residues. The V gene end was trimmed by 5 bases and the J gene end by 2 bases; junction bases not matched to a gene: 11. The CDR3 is CASSPTPGRGPYEQYF. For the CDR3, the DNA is TGTGCCAGCAGTCCCACCCCGGGCAGGGGGCCCTACGAGCAGTACTTC.

CDR3 in amino acids: CAWSVTSRWSEQYF. The CDR3 DNA is TGTGCCTGGAGTGTAACGTCCAGGTGGTCCGAGCAGTACTTC. The chain links TRBV30 to TRBJ2-7; D unclear. Deletions cut 0 bases from V and 6 bases from J, with 15 bases between. There are 14 residues in the CDR3. CDR1 and CDR2 (germline): GTSNPN, SVGIG (reference sequence).

The CDR3: CSARGQPYEQYF. CDR3 nucleotide sequence: TGCAGTGCTAGAGGACAGCCCTACGAGCAGTACTTC. The J gene is TRBJ2-7, the V gene TRBV20-1; D is perhaps TRBD1 (5 bases). Germline CDR1 reads DFQATT; CDR2 reads SNEGSKA (reference sequence). The CDR3 loop spans 12 amino acids. The V end lost 1 base, the J end lost 2 bases, and 6 bases lay between the germline ends.

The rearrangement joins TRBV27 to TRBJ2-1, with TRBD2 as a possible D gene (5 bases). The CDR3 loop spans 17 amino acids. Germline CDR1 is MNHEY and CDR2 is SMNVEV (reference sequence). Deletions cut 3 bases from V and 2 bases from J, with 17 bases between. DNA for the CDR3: TGTGCCAGCAGTTTGGCGGAAGAGGGAAGGACCTACAATGAGCAGTTCTTC. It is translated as CASSLAEEGRTYNEQFF.

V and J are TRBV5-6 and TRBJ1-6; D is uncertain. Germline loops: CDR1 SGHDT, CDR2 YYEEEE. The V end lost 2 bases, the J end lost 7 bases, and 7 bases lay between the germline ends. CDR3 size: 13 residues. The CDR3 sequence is CASSFDGNSPLHF. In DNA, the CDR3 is TGTGCCAGCAGCTTCGACGGCAATTCACCCCTCCACTTT.

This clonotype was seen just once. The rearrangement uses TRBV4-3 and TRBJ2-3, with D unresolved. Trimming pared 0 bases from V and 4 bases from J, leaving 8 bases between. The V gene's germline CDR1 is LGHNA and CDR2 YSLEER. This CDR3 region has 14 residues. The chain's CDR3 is CASSQDLRPDTQYF. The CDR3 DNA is TGCGCCAGCAGCCAAGATCTCAGGCCAGATACGCAGTATTTT.

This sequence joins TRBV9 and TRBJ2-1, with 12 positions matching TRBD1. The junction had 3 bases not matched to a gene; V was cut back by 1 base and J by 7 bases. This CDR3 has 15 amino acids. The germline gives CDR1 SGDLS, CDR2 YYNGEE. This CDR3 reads CASSVMGQGANEQFF. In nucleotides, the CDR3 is TGTGCCAGCAGCGTAATGGGACAGGGGGCAAATGAGCAGTTCTTC. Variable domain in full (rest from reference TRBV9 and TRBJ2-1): DSGVTQTPKHLITATGQRVTLRCSPRSGDLSVYWYQQSLDQGLQFLIQYYNGEERAKGNILERFSAQQFPDLHSELNLSSLELGDSALYFCASSVMGQGANEQFFGPGTRLTVL.

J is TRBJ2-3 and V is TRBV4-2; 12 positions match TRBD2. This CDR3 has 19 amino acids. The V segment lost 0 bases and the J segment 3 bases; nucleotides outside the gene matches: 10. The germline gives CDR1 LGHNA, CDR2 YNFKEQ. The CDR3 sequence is CASSQDPHTTSGGTDTQYF. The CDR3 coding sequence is TGTGCCAGCAGCCAAGATCCCCACACGACTAGCGGGGGTACAGATACGCAGTATTTT.

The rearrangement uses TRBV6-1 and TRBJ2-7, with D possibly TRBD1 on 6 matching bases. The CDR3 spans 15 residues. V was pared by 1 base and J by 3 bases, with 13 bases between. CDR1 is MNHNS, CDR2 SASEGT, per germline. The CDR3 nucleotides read TGTGCCAGCAGTGAAGGTAGTGGACAGAACTACGAGCAGTACTTC. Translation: CASSEGSGQNYEQYF.

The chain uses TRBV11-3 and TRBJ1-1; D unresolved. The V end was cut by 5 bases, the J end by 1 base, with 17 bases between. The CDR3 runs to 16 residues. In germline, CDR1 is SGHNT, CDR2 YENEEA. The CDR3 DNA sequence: TGTGCCAGCAGCCCCCGTTTCTCTGTAGAGAACACTGAAGCTTTCTTT. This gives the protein CASSPRFSVENTEAFF.

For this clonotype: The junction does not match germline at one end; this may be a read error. DNA of the CDR3: TGTGCCAGCAGTAAAGCCATGGGGGGAAGCTATGGCTACACCTTC. It codes for CASSKAMGGSYGYTF. The chain is built from TRBV6-1 and TRBJ1-2; TRBD1 is a possible D gene (5 bases). The CDR3 loop spans 15 amino acids. CDR1 and CDR2 (germline): MNHNS, SASEGT.